What follows are 20 T cell receptor beta chains derived from one specimen sequenced in a study of blood T cells in healthy people across ages. Then a second PCR, running roughly 7 to 11 cycles, was carried out with a sample-barcoded 5' primer and a J-beta primer mix. TCRdb called the 5' RACE reads again in MiXCR, with one record for every CDR3 protein. The sample contains about a million distinct CDR3 sequences, around 49% of which appear only once. Specimen: blood. Every receptor here comes from a man aged 30 to 39 in good health.

This chain links TRBV6-2 or TRBV6-3 with TRBJ2-4; 7 bases match TRBD2. The J call may be mistaken, given a closer DNA end match to TRBJ2-7. Germline-derived CDR1 and CDR2 are MNHEY and SVGEGT. This CDR3 spans 14 amino acids. Here the CDR3 reads CASTSLSGGYEQYF. The CDR3 DNA reads as TGTGCCAGCACCTCACTCTCGGGGGGATACGAGCAGTACTTC.

This clonotype was seen more than once but under ten times. This chain links TRBV4-2 with TRBJ2-3; TRBD1 aligns across 10 bases. The germline V gene has CDR1 LGHNA and CDR2 YNFKEQ. V was pared by 1 base and J by 2 bases, with 12 bases of the junction left unmatched. CDR3 length: 19 residues. In nucleotides, the CDR3 is TGTGCCAGCAGCCAAGTTACTGCCGGGACAGGGGATTACACAGATACGCAGTATTTT. It encodes CASSQVTAGTGDYTDTQYF.

The chain recombines TRBV4-2 with TRBJ2-7; D not certain. V lost 0 bases to trimming and J lost 0 bases, with 12 bases between them. Germline CDR1 is LGHNA and CDR2 is YNFKEQ. The CDR3 length is 16 residues. DNA of the CDR3: TGTGCCAGCAGCCAAGAAGGATCCCAGAGCTCCTACGAGCAGTACTTC. It translates to CASSQEGSQSSYEQYF.

This rearrangement joins TRBV20-1 to TRBJ1-2; D is unclear. The CDR3 is 15 residues long. V lost 0 bases and J 6 bases, leaving 17 bases between the germline ends. Germline lookup yields CDR1 DFQATT and CDR2 SNEGSKA (reference sequence). CDR3 residues: CSARDWRRVGDGYTF. The CDR3 DNA is TGCAGTGCTAGAGATTGGCGTCGGGTAGGCGATGGCTACACCTTC.

The rearrangement uses TRBV28 and TRBJ2-5; perhaps TRBD1 as D (6 bases). The DNA end is more similar to TRBJ2-7, so the J call may be wrong. This CDR3 has 13 residues. The germline V gene encodes CDR1 MDHEN and CDR2 SYDVKM. DNA of the CDR3: TGTGCCGGAGCAACAGGGCCTTACTACGAGCAGTACTTC. Its protein is CAGATGPYYEQYF.

This sequence joins TRBV7-9 and TRBJ1-5; D perhaps matches TRBD1 (5 bases). CDR1 and CDR2 from the germline V gene are SEHNR and FQNEAQ (reference sequence). V gave up 5 bases and J gave up 0 bases, with 14 bases separating them. There are 16 residues in the CDR3. The CDR3 sequence: CASSAPGRSSNQPQHF. CDR3 coding DNA: TGTGCCAGCAGCGCTCCGGGACGGTCTAGCAATCAGCCCCAGCATTTT.

The V and J genes are TRBV27 and TRBJ2-7; 7 nucleotides align to TRBD1. Germline CDR1 MNHEY, CDR2 SMNVEV (reference sequence). The CDR3 is 13 residues long. J was trimmed by 4 bases and V by 5 bases; bases with no gene match: 5. CDR3 protein: CASSVQGQYEQYF. For the CDR3, the DNA is TGTGCCAGCAGTGTACAGGGGCAGTACGAGCAGTACTTC.

This clonotype was seen ten or more times. This sequence joins TRBV5-1 and TRBJ2-7; no clear D gene. Germline assignment: CDR1 SGHRS and CDR2 YFSETQ. Trimming stripped 0 bases from V and 3 bases from J, with 1 base between. The CDR3 is 11 residues long. CDR3 residues: CASSLDYEQYF. DNA of the CDR3: TGCGCCAGCAGCTTGGACTACGAGCAGTACTTC.

The chain carries TRBV20-1 and TRBJ2-4; TRBD2 is a possible D gene (5 bases). Trimming removed 1 base at V and 0 bases at J, with 10 bases between. Per germline, CDR1 DFQATT and CDR2 SNEGSKA (reference sequence). CDR3 length: 15 residues. DNA of the CDR3: TGCAGTGCTAGAGCGGGGAACATAGCCAAAAACATTCAGTACTTC. Protein sequence: CSARAGNIAKNIQYF.

The J gene is TRBJ2-5, the V gene TRBV29-1; D ambiguous. CDR1 SQVTM and CDR2 ANQGSEA come from the germline V gene. Trimming stripped 4 bases from V and 3 bases from J, with 9 bases between. The CDR3 loop spans 12 amino acids. CDR3: CSVGVSEETQYF. As DNA, the CDR3 is TGCAGCGTTGGAGTGAGCGAAGAGACCCAGTACTTC.

V usage is TRBV10-3 and J usage is TRBJ1-1; weak D call: TRBD1 (6 bases). V shed 9 bases and J shed 1 base, with 21 bases lying between them. Germline V gene lookup returns CDR1 ENHRY and CDR2 SYGVKD. CDR3 size: 16 residues. CDR3 amino acids: CAISAGRTEQNTEAFF. The CDR3 DNA reads as TGTGCCATTTCCGCCGGACGGACAGAACAGAACACTGAAGCTTTCTTT.

This clonotype was found a few times. The chain joins TRBV12-3 or TRBV12-4 to TRBJ1-2; D is perhaps TRBD1 (5 bases). V lost 3 bases and J lost 5, with 16 bases in between. The CDR3 runs to 15 residues. This CDR3 reads CASSFGGAGLYGYTF. In nucleotides, the CDR3 is TGTGCCAGCAGTTTCGGCGGGGCCGGATTGTATGGCTACACCTTC.

This clonotype showed up just once. V usage is TRBV7-9 and J usage is TRBJ2-7, with D possibly TRBD1 on 6 matching bases. The V end was cut by 3 bases, the J end by 1 base, with 16 bases between. The germline V gene encodes CDR1 SEHNR and CDR2 FQNEAQ (reference sequence). The CDR3 is 16 amino acids. CDR3 in amino acids: CASSFRQGQFSYEQYF. CDR3 bases: TGTGCCAGCAGCTTCCGGCAGGGGCAATTTTCCTACGAGCAGTACTTC.

The rearrangement links TRBV12-3 or TRBV12-4 to TRBJ1-2, with 8 nucleotides matching TRBD1. V trimming: 7 bases; J trimming: 6 bases; junction bases outside the gene matches: 4. The CDR3 covers 12 residues. The DNA of the CDR3 is TGTGCCAGCACCCCGGGACAGGATGGCTACACCTTC. Protein product: CASTPGQDGYTF.

This clonotype was observed at least ten times. The chain employs TRBV27 and TRBJ2-1; 9 nucleotides line up with TRBD1. Germline V CDR1 and CDR2: MNHEY, SMNVEV (reference sequence). The trim removed 6 bases at V and 3 bases at J, leaving 3 bases unmatched. This CDR3 has 14 residues. CDR3 amino acids: CASSRDRVYNEQFF. The CDR3 nucleotides are TGTGCCAGCAGCCGGGACAGGGTCTACAATGAGCAGTTCTTC.

The chain joins TRBV6-2 or TRBV6-3 to TRBJ2-7; 8 bases line up with TRBD1. J gave up 0 bases and V 6 bases, and 7 bases lay outside the gene matches. This CDR3 is 15 amino acids long. Germline loops: CDR1 MNHEY, CDR2 SVGEGT. The CDR3 spells CASSSDRESSYEQYF. The DNA for the CDR3 is TGTGCCAGCAGCTCGGACAGGGAGAGCTCCTACGAGCAGTACTTC.

The chain couples TRBV4-2 to TRBJ2-4; 8 nucleotides agree with TRBD2. The J call may be mistaken, given a closer DNA end match to TRBJ2-1. CDR1 and CDR2 (germline): LGHNA, YNFKEQ. The CDR3 sequence is 17 residues long. CDR3 DNA sequence: TGTGCCAGCAGCCAGCCTATCGGGGGGGCTGCCAAAAACATTCAGTTCTTC. It yields the protein CASSQPIGGAAKNIQFF.

Of note for this clonotype: The junction differs from germline at one of its ends, possibly a read error. V is TRBV15 and J is TRBJ1-2, with D unclear. The CDR3 is 13 residues long. Germline CDR1 LNHNV, CDR2 YYDKDF (reference sequence). In nucleotides, the CDR3 is TGTGCCACCAGCAGAGATTTTCTAGATGGCCACACCTTC. Protein product: CATSRDFLDGHTF.

The chain couples TRBV20-1 to TRBJ1-1, with TRBD1 identical over 9 bases. Per germline, CDR1 DFQATT and CDR2 SNEGSKA (reference sequence). The CDR3 has 15 amino acids. The V gene end was trimmed by 0 bases and the J gene end by 5 bases; junction bases not matched to a gene: 7. The CDR3 reads CSARDPTGGGTEAFF. The CDR3 coding sequence is TGCAGTGCTAGAGACCCAACAGGGGGCGGAACTGAAGCTTTCTTT.

The chain links TRBV12-3 or TRBV12-4 to TRBJ2-3; D possibly corresponds to TRBD1 (6 bases). Trimming pared 5 bases from V and 5 bases from J, leaving 11 bases between. CDR3 length: 13 amino acids. CDR3 nucleotides: TGTGCCAGCAGTACAGGGCCCGGAGATACGCAGTATTTT. Amino acid sequence: CASSTGPGDTQYF.